This T cell receptor (beta chain) was recovered during a study of cytomegalovirus exposure and HLA in healthy donors. Overall study findings and caveats: Among the sequence variants, a highly shared cluster was likely an artifact of sequencing. CMV serostatus alone was available as immune exposure information. A later analysis linked a missense variant in DCLRE1C to the trimming of TCR beta V and J genes.

A word on this clone: Its antigen is currently unknown.

The CDR3 totals 12 residues. Losses at the gene ends were 4 bases for V and 5 bases for J; bases not matched to a gene: 0. Per germline, CDR1 MGHDK and CDR2 SYGVNS. Amplification used 60 Vbeta primers and 13 Jbeta primers. Generated by immunoSEQ multiplex PCR, the TCRdb table keeps only in-frame clones and is missing some. The sample carries about 160,000 clones, roughly 84% recorded once. Sample: PBMCs. V is TRBV25-1 and J is TRBJ2-5, with 8 positions matching TRBD2. The origin of this receptor is a man aged 18 to 29 in good health and CMV-seronegative. The CDR3 bases are TGTGCCAGCAGTGGCGGGGGGGAGACCCAGTACTTC. Protein product: CASSGGGETQYF. The full variable domain, in which reference TRBV25-1 and TRBJ2-5 provide the parts outside the CDR3, is EADIYQTPRYLVIGTGKKITLECSQTMGHDKMYWYQQDPGMELHLIHYSYGVNSTEKGDLSSESTVSRIRTEHFPLTLESARPSHTSQYLCASSGGGETQYFGPGTRLLVL.